A single sample is the source of the 10 T cell receptor beta chains below, sequenced in a study of OX40 agonist ivuxolimab in advanced cancers. Sequencing used immunoSEQ multiplex PCR; TCRdb keeps in-frame clones, though not all of them. The sample includes almost 80,000 clones, roughly 80% seen only once; the top ten take around 0.45%. Sequences were derived from CD4+ or CD8+ T cells sorted from blood, sampled in a trial of the OX40 agonist ivuxolimab. All receptors derive from an adult with an advanced solid tumor such as melanoma, head and neck, liver or kidney cancer.

The gene calls are TRBV29-1 and TRBJ2-7; 7 bases match TRBD1. Losses at the gene ends were 6 bases for V and 6 bases for J; bases not matched to a gene: 5. This CDR3 has 11 amino acids. CDR1 and CDR2 from the germline V gene are SQVTM and ANQGSEA. The CDR3 protein is CSVENRGEQYF. The CDR3 DNA follows: TGCAGCGTCGAAAACAGGGGCGAGCAGTACTTC.

This chain uses TRBV7-5 with TRBJ2-6; the table's D gene call, TRBD1, was not cross checked with the DNA. TRBV7-5 is marked as a pseudogene. There are 19 residues in the CDR3. Written as DNA, the CDR3 is TGTGTCAGAAGCAATGGCTCTGGGACAGGAGTTTCTGGGGCCAACGTCCTGACTTTC. It yields the protein CVRSNGSGTGVSGANVLTF.

The chain couples TRBV18 to TRBJ2-5, with a tentative D call TRBD2 (6 bases). This CDR3 contains 15 residues. CDR1 is KGHSH, CDR2 LQKENI, per germline. The ends were cut back, 1 base at V and 1 base at J, with 10 bases in the middle. In DNA, the CDR3 is TGTGCCAGCTCACCACGTCTAGCGACCCAAGAGACCCAGTACTTC. Its protein is CASSPRLATQETQYF.

This clone has a handful of counts. The rearrangement links TRBV6-1 to TRBJ2-3, with no clear D. Germline CDR1 MNHNS, CDR2 SASEGT. Between the trimmed V and J ends, which lost 4 bases and 6 bases, there was a span of 11 bases. This CDR3 contains 13 residues. The CDR3 DNA reads as TGTGCCAGCAGTGTGGTTGTCAAGGATACGCAGTATTTT. Amino acid sequence: CASSVVVKDTQYF.

The rearrangement joins TRBV7-2 to TRBJ2-5; 8 nucleotides align to TRBD1. There are 13 residues in the CDR3. CDR1 is SGHTA, CDR2 FQGNSA, per germline. V was pared by 7 bases and J by 4 bases, with 5 bases of the junction left unmatched. CDR3 protein: CASTGQGGETQYF. CDR3 nucleotide sequence: TGTGCCAGCACAGGACAGGGAGGAGAGACCCAGTACTTC.

The V gene is TRBV9, the J gene TRBJ1-5; D is possibly TRBD1 (5 bases). V was shortened by 4 bases and J by 3 bases, with 17 bases between the two germline ends. The CDR3 extends over 16 amino acids. Germline V gene sequence: CDR1 SGDLS, CDR2 YYNGEE. This CDR3 is CASSPGTGWANQPQHF. The DNA of the CDR3 is TGTGCCAGCAGCCCCGGGACTGGGTGGGCCAATCAGCCCCAGCATTTT.

This clone appeared once. The rearrangement joins TRBV7-6 to TRBJ2-1, with D unclear. Trimming took off 4 bases at V and 4 bases at J, with 14 bases between the two ends. The CDR3 loop spans 15 amino acids. The germline V gene encodes CDR1 SGHVS and CDR2 FNYEAQ. CDR3: CASSSQHSPYNEQFF. The CDR3 bases are TGTGCCAGCAGCTCACAGCACAGCCCTTACAATGAGCAGTTCTTC.

V usage is TRBV6-6 and J usage is TRBJ2-5; D may be TRBD1 (5 bases). This CDR3 comprises 11 residues. Germline lookup yields CDR1 MNHNY and CDR2 SVGAGI (reference sequence). With 5 bases removed from V and 12 bases from J, the gap between germline ends came to 13 bases. The CDR3 nucleotides are TGTGCCAGCAGTCTCGACAGCGAGAAGTACTTC. It is translated as CASSLDSEKYF.

The CDR3 nucleotides read TGTGCCAGCAGTGACCAGGGGGCCTATGGCTACACCTTC. It codes for CASSDQGAYGYTF. The chain joins TRBV2 to TRBJ1-2; 8 nucleotides match TRBD1. The CDR3 has 13 amino acids. In germline, CDR1 is SNHLY, CDR2 FYNNEI. The ends lost 3 bases at V and 4 bases at J; junction bases unmatched: 1.

The V call is TRBV7-6, the J call TRBJ2-5; D gene unclear. The CDR3 runs 14 residues. Trimming left V 2 bases short and J 4 bases short, with 11 bases between. The V gene's germline CDR1 is SGHVS and CDR2 FNYEAQ. CDR3 residues: CASSLTTAGETQYF. The CDR3 coding sequence is TGTGCCAGCAGCTTAACCACGGCCGGAGAGACCCAGTACTTC. The variable domain in full, with the rest retrieved from reference TRBV7-6 and TRBJ2-5, is GAGVSQSPRYKVTKRGQDVALRCDPISGHVSLYWYRQALGQGPEFLTYFNYEAQQDKSGLPNDRFSAERPEGSISTLTIQRTEQRDSAMYRCASSLTTAGETQYFGPGTRLLVL.